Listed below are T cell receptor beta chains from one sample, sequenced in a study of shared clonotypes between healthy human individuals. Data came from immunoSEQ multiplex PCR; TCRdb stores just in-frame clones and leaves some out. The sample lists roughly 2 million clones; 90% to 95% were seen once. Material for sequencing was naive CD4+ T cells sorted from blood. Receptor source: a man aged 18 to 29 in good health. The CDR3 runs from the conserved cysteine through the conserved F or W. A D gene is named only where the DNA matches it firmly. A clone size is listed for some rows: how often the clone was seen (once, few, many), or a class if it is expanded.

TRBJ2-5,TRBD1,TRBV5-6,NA,CASSTRTGRIQETQYF,TGTGCCAGCAGCACACGGACAGGGCGAATCCAAGAGACCCAGTACTTC
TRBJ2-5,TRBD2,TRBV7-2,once,CASSLTGAGVQETQYF,TGTGCCAGCAGCTTAACGGGAGCGGGGGTCCAAGAGACCCAGTACTTC
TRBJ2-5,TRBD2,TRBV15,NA,CATSRDRLAGGETQYF,TGTGCCACCAGCAGAGATAGGCTAGCGGGAGGAGAGACCCAGTACTTC
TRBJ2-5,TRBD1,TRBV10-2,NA,CATTGGGETQYF,TGCGCCACCACAGGGGGCGGGGAGACCCAGTACTTC
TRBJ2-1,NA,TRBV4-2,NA,CASSQESTRANNEQFF,TGTGCCAGCAGCCAAGAATCCACGCGAGCTAACAATGAGCAGTTCTTC
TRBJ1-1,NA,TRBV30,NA,CAGSRVHLNTEAFF,TGTGCCGGGTCCAGGGTACACCTGAACACTGAAGCTTTCTTT
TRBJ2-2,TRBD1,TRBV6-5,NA,CASSTGVSTGELFF,TGTGCCAGCAGCACAGGGGTGAGCACCGGGGAGCTGTTTTTT
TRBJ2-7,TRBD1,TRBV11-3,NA,CASSLGTGPYEQYF,TGTGCCAGCAGCTTAGGGACAGGCCCCTACGAGCAGTACTTC
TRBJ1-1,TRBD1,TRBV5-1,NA,CASSLENRGNTEAFF,TGCGCCAGCAGCTTGGAAAACAGGGGAAACACTGAAGCTTTCTTT
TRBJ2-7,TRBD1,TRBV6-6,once,CASRGTVAYEQYF,TGTGCCAGCCGAGGGACAGTGGCCTACGAGCAGTACTTC
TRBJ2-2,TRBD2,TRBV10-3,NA,CAMGLSGANTGELFF,TGTGCCATGGGGCTTAGCGGGGCGAACACCGGGGAGCTGTTTTTT
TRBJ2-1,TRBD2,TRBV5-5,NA,CASSLGGRGDNEQFF,TGTGCCAGCAGCTTGGGCGGGAGGGGTGATAATGAGCAGTTCTTC
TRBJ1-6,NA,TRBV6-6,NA,CASSYPDSNSPLHF,TGTGCCAGCAGTTACCCGGACAGTAATTCACCCCTCCACTTT
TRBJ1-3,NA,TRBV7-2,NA,CASSILGGPGNTIYF,TGTGCCAGCAGCATCCTTGGTGGCCCTGGAAACACCATATATTTT
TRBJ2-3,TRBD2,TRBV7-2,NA,CASSLTSGYADTQYF,TGTGCCAGCAGCTTGACTAGCGGGTACGCAGATACGCAGTATTTT
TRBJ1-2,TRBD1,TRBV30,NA,CAWSVHRGGRGYTF,TGTGCCTGGAGTGTACACAGGGGAGGTAGAGGCTACACCTTC
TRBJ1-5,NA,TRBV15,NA,CATSRPGSTNQPQHF,TGTGCCACCAGCAGGCCAGGGTCGACCAATCAGCCCCAGCATTTT
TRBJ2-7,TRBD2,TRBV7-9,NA,CASSQAGTSGGPGHF,TGTGCCAGCAGCCAGGCCGGGACTAGCGGGGGACCGGGGCACTTC
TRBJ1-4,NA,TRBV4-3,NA,CASSQEGVANEKLFF,TGCGCCAGCAGCCAGGAAGGGGTAGCTAATGAAAAACTGTTTTTT
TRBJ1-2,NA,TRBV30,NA,CAWSVRQGTGYTF,TGTGCCTGGAGTGTCCGGCAGGGGACGGGCTACACCTTC
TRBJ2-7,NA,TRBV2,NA,CASSRGLGEQYF,TGTGCCAGCAGTCGGGGGTTAGGCGAGCAGTACTTC
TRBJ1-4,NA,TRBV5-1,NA,CASSATPDRNEKLFF,TGCGCCAGCAGCGCGACACCGGACAGAAATGAAAAACTGTTTTTT
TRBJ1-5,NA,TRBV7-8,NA,CASSLGGRSNQPQHF,TGTGCCAGCAGCCTAGGTGGACGTAGCAATCAGCCCCAGCATTTT
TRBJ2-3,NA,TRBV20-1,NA,CSARSTDTQYF,TGCAGTGCTAGAAGTACAGATACGCAGTATTTT
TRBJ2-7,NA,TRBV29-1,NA,CSVGAGSSEQYF,TGCAGCGTGGGGGCAGGCTCGAGCGAGCAGTACTTC
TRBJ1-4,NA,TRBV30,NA,CAWTSANNEKLFF,TGTGCCTGGACGTCGGCGAATAATGAAAAACTGTTTTTT
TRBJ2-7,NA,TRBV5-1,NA,CASTPGPHSNYEQYF,TGCGCCAGCACCCCGGGCCCTCACTCTAACTACGAGCAGTACTTC
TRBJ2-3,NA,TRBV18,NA,CASSPLDSTDTQYF,TGTGCCAGCTCACCACTAGATTCCACAGATACGCAGTATTTT
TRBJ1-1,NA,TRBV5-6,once,CASSWGPRALGSEAFF,TGTGCCAGCAGCTGGGGCCCCAGGGCGCTCGGGAGTGAAGCTTTCTTT
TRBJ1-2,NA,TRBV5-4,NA,CASSSNSGPESYTF,TGTGCCAGCAGCTCCAACTCAGGGCCTGAGAGCTACACCTTC
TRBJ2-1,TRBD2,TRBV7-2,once,CASSSSGRADNEQFF,TGTGCCAGCAGCTCTAGCGGGAGGGCCGACAATGAGCAGTTCTTC
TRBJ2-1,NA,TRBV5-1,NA,CASRIGIGSYNEQFF,TGCGCCAGCAGAATCGGGATCGGCTCCTACAATGAGCAGTTCTTC
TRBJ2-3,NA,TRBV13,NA,CASSHKPKSLSLGQYF,TGTGCCAGCAGCCACAAACCCAAGTCCCTGTCCTTGGGGCAGTATTTT
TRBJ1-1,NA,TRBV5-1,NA,CASSLGLTEAFF,TGCGCCAGCAGCTTGGGGTTAACTGAAGCTTTCTTT
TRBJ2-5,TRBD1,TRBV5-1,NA,CASSLEGARQETQYF,TGCGCCAGCAGCTTGGAGGGGGCGCGGCAAGAGACCCAGTACTTC
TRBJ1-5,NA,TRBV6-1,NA,CASSESFGSSQHF,TGTGCCAGCAGTGAATCTTTTGGCAGCTCCCAGCATTTT
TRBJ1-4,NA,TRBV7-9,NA,CASSPIQTNEKLFF,TGTGCCAGCAGCCCCATTCAGACTAATGAAAAACTGTTTTTT
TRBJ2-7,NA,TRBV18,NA,CASSPGTSYEQYF,TGTGCCAGCTCCCCCGGGACTTCCTACGAGCAGTACTTC
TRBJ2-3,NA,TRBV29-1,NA,CSSRGGPTDTQYF,TGCAGCTCCCGCGGGGGCCCCACAGATACGCAGTATTTT
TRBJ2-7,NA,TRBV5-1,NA,CASSLQQGPYEQYF,TGCGCCAGCAGCTTACAGCAAGGCCCCTACGAGCAGTACTTC
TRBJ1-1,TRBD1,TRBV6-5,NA,CASSPSGTVNTEAFF,TGTGCCAGCAGCCCATCCGGGACAGTGAACACTGAAGCTTTCTTT
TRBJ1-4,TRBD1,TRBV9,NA,CASSPPWDSNEKLFF,TGTGCCAGCAGCCCCCCCTGGGACAGTAATGAAAAACTGTTTTTT
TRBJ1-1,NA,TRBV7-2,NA,CASSLDANTEAFF,TGTGCCAGCAGCTTAGACGCGAACACTGAAGCTTTCTTT
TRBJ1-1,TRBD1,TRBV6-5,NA,CASSSGTGHQNTEAFF,TGTGCCAGCAGTTCCGGGACAGGGCACCAGAACACTGAAGCTTTCTTT
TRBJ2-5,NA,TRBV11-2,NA,CASSLGTGPGETQYF,TGTGCCAGCAGCTTAGGAACGGGACCGGGGGAGACCCAGTACTTC
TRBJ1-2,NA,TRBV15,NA,CATSRDASNYGYTF,TGTGCCACCAGCAGAGATGCGAGTAACTATGGCTACACCTTC
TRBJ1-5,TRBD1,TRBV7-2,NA,CASSLGTGVMGNQPQHF,TGTGCCAGCAGCTTAGGCACAGGGGTAATGGGAAATCAGCCCCAGCATTTT
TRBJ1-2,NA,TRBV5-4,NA,CASSPQGNYGYTF,TGTGCCAGCAGCCCACAGGGCAACTATGGCTACACCTTC
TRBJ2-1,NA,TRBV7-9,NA,CASSSDGNNEQFF,TGTGCCAGCAGCTCCGACGGAAACAATGAGCAGTTCTTC
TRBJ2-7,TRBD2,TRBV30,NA,CAWQGEREGQGFYEQYF,TGTGCCTGGCAGGGGGAGCGGGAGGGCCAGGGGTTTTACGAGCAGTACTTC
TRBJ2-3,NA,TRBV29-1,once,CSVEERPWQDTQYF,TGCAGCGTTGAAGAACGCCCTTGGCAAGATACGCAGTATTTT
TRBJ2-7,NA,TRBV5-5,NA,CASSLSGVTSYEQYF,TGTGCCAGCAGCTTGTCGGGGGTAACTTCCTACGAGCAGTACTTC
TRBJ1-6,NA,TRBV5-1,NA,CASSADGRSGSPLHF,TGCGCCAGCAGCGCTGACGGCAGATCGGGATCACCCCTCCACTTT
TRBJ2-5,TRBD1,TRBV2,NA,CASRDRLEETQYF,TGTGCCAGCAGGGACAGGCTAGAGGAGACCCAGTACTTC